The entry below gives a single T cell receptor (beta chain) sequence along with its context. Its target antigen remains unknown. Given the absence of the conserved phenylalanine or tryptophan at the CDR3 end, a read error is likely. Using the deep immunoSEQ assay, TCR CDR3 regions were amplified from genomic DNA by multiplex PCR. Extracted genomic DNA from each cell subset was distributed evenly across all wells of several immunoSEQ 96-well plates, and each plate was treated as a replicate. Each replicate PCR for sorted subsets received around 0.2 ug genomic DNA, equal to some 32,000 T cell genomes. Purified libraries were quantified with a Qubit 3.0 fluorometer, sized on a Bioanalyzer 2100, and re-quantified with the KAPA Library Quantification kit. Every immunoSEQ 96-well plate was sequenced on a dedicated single-read 150-cycle Illumina NextSeq 550 flow cell. In the paper's pipeline: The immunoSEQ output contained only junctional sequences without quality scores, so filtering could not match that applied to full-length reads. To assign V/J genes and CDR3, sequences were annotated using PyIR, a Python wrapper for IgBLAST v1.9, with IMGT germline references. Reads were filtered out if the reads had weak V/J assignments (E-value above 1e-6), no CDR3, stop codons, out-of-frame junctions, or ambiguous translated residues. A V3J clonotype was defined by an identical inferred V gene, J gene, and CDR3 amino acid sequence. Percentage overlap between repertoires was calculated by dividing the number of shared unique clonotypes by the size of the smaller repertoire. Richness of each repertoire was evaluated using RTK rarefaction, the Chao1 estimator, and Recon v2.1 estimates of unobserved clonotypes. Generation probabilities were computed with OLGA for all TCRbeta clonotypes obtained by the gDNA method from four donors. TCRdb limited this immuneACCESS table to in-frame rearrangements with V and J called. A share of clones is missing; checked studies link under half to unresolved V genes, and the rest is unexplained. D and trimming were read from the DNA, whereas the V and J calls and clone size are those reported in that table. Within this sample are over 2,000,000 clones, with around 93% of them counted one time only. The ten top clones hold around 1.7% of the sample.

For the CD8 naive samples, CD45RO-negative cells were positively selected for CCR7, yielding a CD45RA+CCR7+ population from which TemRA cells were excluded. Healthy HIV-negative adults with no recently reported acute infections or vaccinations were included as donors. Only Caucasian adults living in Nashville, Tennessee, USA were represented among the donors. Blood was collected by leukapheresis, and PBMCs were isolated by Ficoll-Histopaque density gradient centrifugation and then cryopreserved in liquid nitrogen vapor phase. Purity and quantity of every magnetically sorted T cell population were checked by analytical flow cytometry. Genomic DNA was isolated from every sorted fraction and measured by UV absorbance on a Nanodrop 2000c. This sample stems from a study of shared clonotypes between healthy human individuals (dated by TCRdb to the early 2020s). As for the study more broadly: The cohort comprised a couple of women and three men aged 18 to 49 years. Per donor, three plates each were used for CD4 naive and CD4 memory, two for CD8 naive, and one for CD8 memory. To estimate repertoire size and how much clonotypes are shared between individuals, the study performed deep sequencing of blood TCR repertoires from five healthy adults. Different laboratories and diverse techniques were used to prepare libraries and sequence TCR repertoires, to increase sequencing depth and limit assay-specific biases. Each donor's leukapheresis produced roughly between roughly 0.85 and 9.5 billion PBMCs.

Study-wide conclusions, independent of this receptor: Estimated clonotype richness was generally larger for naive than for memory subsets. Sampling was restricted to blood, and TCR repertoires in tissue are likely to differ from TCR repertoires in blood. Around 5% of naive CD4, approximately 3.7% of naive CD8, approximately 2.2% of memory CD4, and approximately 0.39% of memory CD8 clonotypes were shared across four donors. Rarefaction of sorted-subset datasets indicated incomplete sequencing despite the large sequencing depth. Pairwise subsampling led to the expectation that sequencing depth would affect the degree of clonotype sharing among donors. Compared with non-shared clonotypes, the clonotypes found in all four sorted-subset donors had higher generation probabilities. The genetic and exposure-history diversity represented was limited by the small number of donors.

V is shortened by 2 bases, J by 2 bases, and the region joining them spans 7 bases. The CDR3 is 13 residues long, ends included. Only CDR3 DNA remains: 39 bases, in frame from the first base. The germline V gene sets CDR1 to MDHEN and CDR2 to SYDVKM. The sequence links TRBV28 to TRBJ2-7; the D gene is unclear. This TCR was sampled from a man between 18 and 35 years old in good health. Some clones in this sample may be carry-over from other donors' samples. Sequenced input: naive CD8+ T cells from PBMCs. The cell subset or site label of this sample denotes: CD45RA+CCR7+. The DNA is TGTGCCAGCAGTTTAGAGGAAGCCTACGAGCAGTACCTC. This is translated as CASSLEEAYEQYL.